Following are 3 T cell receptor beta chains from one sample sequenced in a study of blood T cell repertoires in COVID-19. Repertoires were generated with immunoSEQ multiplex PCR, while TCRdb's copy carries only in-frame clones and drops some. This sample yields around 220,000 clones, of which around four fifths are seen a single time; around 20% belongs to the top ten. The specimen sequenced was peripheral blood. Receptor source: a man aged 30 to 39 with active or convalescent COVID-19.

The CDR3 DNA is TGCGCCAGCAGCTTGGGACACAAATCCGGGGAGCTGTTTTTT. It encodes CASSLGHKSGELFF. This chain uses TRBV5-1 with TRBJ2-2; D is undetermined. Germline assignment: CDR1 SGHRS and CDR2 YFSETQ. Deletions cut 0 bases from V and 6 bases from J, with 9 bases between. This CDR3 comprises 14 residues.

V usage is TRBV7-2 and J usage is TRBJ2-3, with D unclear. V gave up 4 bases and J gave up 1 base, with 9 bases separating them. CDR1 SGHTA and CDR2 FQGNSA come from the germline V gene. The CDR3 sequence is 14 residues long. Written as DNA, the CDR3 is TGTGCCAGCAGCTCTTATGAGCGCACAGATACGCAGTATTTT. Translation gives CASSSYERTDTQYF.

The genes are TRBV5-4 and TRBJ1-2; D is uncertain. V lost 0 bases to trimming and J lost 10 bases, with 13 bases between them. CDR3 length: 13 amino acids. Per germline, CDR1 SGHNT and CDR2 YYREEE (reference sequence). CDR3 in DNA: TGTGCCAGCAGCTTGGACGGCAGGTCAGTCTACACCTTC. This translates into CASSLDGRSVYTF. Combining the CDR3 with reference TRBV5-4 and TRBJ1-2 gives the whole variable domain ETGVTQSPTHLIKTRGQQVTLRCSSQSGHNTVSWYQQALGQGPQFIFQYYREEENGRGNFPPRFSGLQFPNYSSELNVNALELDDSALYLCASSLDGRSVYTFGSGTRLTVV.